Reported below is one T cell receptor beta chain. This sample was taken from a study of memory CD4+ T cells and cytomegalovirus serostatus. Germline-derived CDR1 and CDR2 are SGHRS and YFSETQ. The CDR3 is 14 amino acids. Trimming removed 0 bases at V and 9 bases at J, with 10 bases between. TCRdb keeps only in-frame clones here, not all; method: immunoSEQ multiplex PCR. The sample carries some 59,000 clones, 82% recorded once. Single viable CD3+CD4+CD8-CD45RO+ cells were sorted as the memory CD4+ T cells. V usage is TRBV5-1 and J usage is TRBJ1-6; D ambiguous. The sequenced sample was memory CD4+ T cells from blood. The sequence was collected from an adult in good health and CMV-seronegative. The CDR3 sequence: CASSLDGLGSPLHF. The CDR3 DNA sequence: TGCGCCAGCAGCTTGGATGGGTTAGGTTCACCCCTCCACTTT.